What follows are 5 T cell receptor beta chains derived from one specimen sequenced in a study of post-analysis software for immune sequencing data. General observations from the study: With TRBV5-6, TRBV5-1 and TRBV20-1 included, roughly five TRBV segments were more frequent in patients than in controls.

Included in the TCR beta cDNA libraries were unique molecular identifiers. MiXCR, run by TCRdb on the PCR reads, gives a single entry per CDR3 protein. Of fewer than 700,000 distinct CDR3 sequences in the sample, roughly 46% were seen once. Antigens for these TCRs are unknown. Sequenced input: blood. Every receptor here comes from a girl under 18 with multiple sclerosis.

V is TRBV12-3 or TRBV12-4 and J is TRBJ2-5, with D uncertain. V was shortened by 6 bases and J by 1 base, with 12 bases between the two germline ends. CDR3 length equals 14 residues. The CDR3 sequence is CASSTGPVQETQYF. As DNA, the CDR3 is TGTGCCAGCAGCACTGGGCCGGTCCAAGAGACCCAGTACTTC.

The table lists this clonotype with a few counts. The V gene is TRBV20-1, the J gene TRBJ2-3; possible D gene TRBD2, 5 bases. The V gene's germline CDR1 is DFQATT and CDR2 SNEGSKA (reference sequence). Trimming removed 6 bases from V and 5 bases from J, with 12 bases in between. CDR3 length equals 12 residues. In DNA, the CDR3 is TGCAGTGCCCTAGAGGGCGTAGATACGCAGTATTTT. Translated, it gives CSALEGVDTQYF.

This clonotype was seen a single time. The chain has TRBV5-1 and TRBJ2-1, with 7 bases lining up with TRBD2. The V segment lost 1 base and the J segment 4 bases; nucleotides outside the gene matches: 8. The length of the CDR3 is 16 residues. Germline CDR1 is SGHRS and CDR2 is YFSETQ. The CDR3 coding sequence is TGCGCCAGCAGCTTGTTGGGGGGGACCGCTTACAATGAGCAGTTCTTC. As protein: CASSLLGGTAYNEQFF.

The DNA for the CDR3 is TGTGCCAGCAGACCTCTAGCGGGACTTCAAGAGACCCAGTACTTC. Residues: CASRPLAGLQETQYF. V is TRBV28 and J is TRBJ2-5, with TRBD2 identical over 9 bases. V lost 6 bases and J lost 2; bases outside the gene matches: 7. The CDR3 sequence is 15 residues long. Germline V gene data show CDR1 as MDHEN and CDR2 as SYDVKM.

The gene calls are TRBV27 and TRBJ2-1; TRBD2 might be the D (5 bases). Germline-derived CDR1 and CDR2 are MNHEY and SMNVEV (reference sequence). This CDR3 contains 15 residues. Trimming took off 4 bases at V and 0 bases at J, with 10 bases between the two ends. For the CDR3, the DNA is TGTGCCAGCAGTTCCCGGGAACTCTCCTACAATGAGCAGTTCTTC. It specifies CASSSRELSYNEQFF.